This TCR beta chain derives from a study of OX40 agonist ivuxolimab in advanced cancers. This clone occurred many times. Profiling relied on immunoSEQ multiplex PCR, and the TCRdb table lists in-frame clones only, not all of them. The sample has tens of thousands of clones, roughly nine tenths seen once; the top ten hold roughly 4%. The sample was CD4+ or CD8+ T cells sorted from blood, taken in a trial of the OX40 agonist ivuxolimab. The sequence derives from an adult with an advanced solid tumor such as melanoma, head and neck, liver or kidney cancer.

The chain's CDR3 is CASSVQGLGNQPQHF. The CDR3 nucleotides read TGTGCCAGCAGCGTACAGGGTCTGGGCAATCAGCCCCAGCATTTT. The chain recombines TRBV5-4 with TRBJ1-5, with D perhaps TRBD1 (6 bases). The germline CDR1 and CDR2 sequences are SGHNT and YYREEE (reference sequence). The CDR3 loop spans 15 amino acids. Trimming left V 4 bases short and J 2 bases short, with 13 bases between.